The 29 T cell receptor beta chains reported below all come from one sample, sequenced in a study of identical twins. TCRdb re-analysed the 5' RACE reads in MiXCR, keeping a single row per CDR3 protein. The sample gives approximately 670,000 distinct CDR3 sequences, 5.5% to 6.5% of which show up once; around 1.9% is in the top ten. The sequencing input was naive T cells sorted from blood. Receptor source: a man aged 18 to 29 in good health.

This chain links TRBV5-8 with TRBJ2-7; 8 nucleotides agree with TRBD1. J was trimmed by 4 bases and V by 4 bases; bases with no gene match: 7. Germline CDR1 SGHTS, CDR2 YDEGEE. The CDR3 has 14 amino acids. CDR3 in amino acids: CASSPRGRDYEQYF. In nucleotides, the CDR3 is TGTGCCAGCAGCCCCAGGGGGCGCGATTACGAGCAGTACTTC.

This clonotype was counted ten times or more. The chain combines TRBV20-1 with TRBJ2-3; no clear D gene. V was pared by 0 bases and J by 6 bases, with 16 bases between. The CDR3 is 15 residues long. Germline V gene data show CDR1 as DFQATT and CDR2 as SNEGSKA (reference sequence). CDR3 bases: TGCAGTGCTAGAGATCGGCTCCTTCGGCGGGATACGCAGTATTTT. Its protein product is CSARDRLLRRDTQYF.

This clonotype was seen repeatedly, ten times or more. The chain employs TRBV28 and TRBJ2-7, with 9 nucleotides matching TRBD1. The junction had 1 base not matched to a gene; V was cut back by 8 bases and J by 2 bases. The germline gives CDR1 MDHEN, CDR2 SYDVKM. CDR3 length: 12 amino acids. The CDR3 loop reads CASRDRAYEQYF. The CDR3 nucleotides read TGTGCCAGCCGGGACAGGGCCTACGAGCAGTACTTC.

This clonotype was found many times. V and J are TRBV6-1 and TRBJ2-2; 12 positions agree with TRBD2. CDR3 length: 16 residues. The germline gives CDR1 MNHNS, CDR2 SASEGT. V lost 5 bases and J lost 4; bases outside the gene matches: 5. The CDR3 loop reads CASSTLAGGGTGELFF. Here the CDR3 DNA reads TGTGCCAGCAGTACACTAGCGGGAGGTGGCACCGGGGAGCTGTTTTTT.

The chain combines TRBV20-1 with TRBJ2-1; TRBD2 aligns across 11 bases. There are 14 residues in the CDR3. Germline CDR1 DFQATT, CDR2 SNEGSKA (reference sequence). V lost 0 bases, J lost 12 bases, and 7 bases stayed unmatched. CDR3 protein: CSARERTSGPGQFF. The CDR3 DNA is TGCAGTGCTAGAGAACGGACTAGCGGGCCGGGGCAGTTCTTC.

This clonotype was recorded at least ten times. The CDR3 DNA is TGTGCCATCAGTGCAGAAGTGCAGGGTTCCCACGAGCAGTACTTC. Translated: CAISAEVQGSHEQYF. J is TRBJ2-7 and V is TRBV10-3; possibly TRBD1 for D (5 bases). The CDR3 runs to 15 residues. The V and J ends lost 4 bases and 5 bases respectively, with 18 bases between them. Looked up from germline, CDR1 is ENHRY and CDR2 is SYGVKD.

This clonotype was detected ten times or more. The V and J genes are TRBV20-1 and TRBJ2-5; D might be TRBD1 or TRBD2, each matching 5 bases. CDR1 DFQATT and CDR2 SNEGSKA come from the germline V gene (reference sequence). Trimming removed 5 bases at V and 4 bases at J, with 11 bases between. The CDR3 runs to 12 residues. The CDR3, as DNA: TGCAGTGCTGAGAGGGGTGGAGAGACCCAGTACTTC. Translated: CSAERGGETQYF.

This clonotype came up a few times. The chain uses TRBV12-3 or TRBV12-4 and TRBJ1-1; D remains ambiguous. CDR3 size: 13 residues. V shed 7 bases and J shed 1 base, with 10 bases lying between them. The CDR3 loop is CASTEDGNTEAFF. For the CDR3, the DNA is TGTGCCAGCACCGAAGACGGGAACACTGAAGCTTTCTTT.

The CDR3 region has the DNA TGTGCCAGCAGCGGCGAGGGGGGGGCCGGTGAGCAGTTCTTC. Its protein product is CASSGEGGAGEQFF. The rearrangement uses TRBV9 and TRBJ2-1; maybe TRBD2 (7 bases). V shed 3 bases and J shed 9 bases, with 16 bases lying between them. Germline values: CDR1 SGDLS, CDR2 YYNGEE. This CDR3 is built from 14 residues.

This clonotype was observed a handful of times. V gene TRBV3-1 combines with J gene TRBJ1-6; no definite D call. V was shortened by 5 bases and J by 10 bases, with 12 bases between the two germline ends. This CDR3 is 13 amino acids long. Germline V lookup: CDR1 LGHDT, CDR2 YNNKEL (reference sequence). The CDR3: CASSSDRESPLHF. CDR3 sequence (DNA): TGTGCCAGCAGCTCCGACCGGGAATCACCCCTCCACTTT.

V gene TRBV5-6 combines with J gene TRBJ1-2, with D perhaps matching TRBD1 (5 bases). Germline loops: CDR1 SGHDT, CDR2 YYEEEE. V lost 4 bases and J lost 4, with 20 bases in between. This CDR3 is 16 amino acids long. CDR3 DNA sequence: TGTGCCAGCAGCACCGGGAGAGGGACCTTTGGCTATGGCTACACCTTC. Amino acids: CASSTGRGTFGYGYTF.

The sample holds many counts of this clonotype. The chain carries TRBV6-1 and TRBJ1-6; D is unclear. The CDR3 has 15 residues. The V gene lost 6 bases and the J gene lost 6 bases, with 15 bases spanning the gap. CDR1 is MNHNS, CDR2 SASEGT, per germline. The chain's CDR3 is CASRPDRSANSPLHF. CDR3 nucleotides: TGTGCCAGCAGGCCGGACCGCAGCGCTAATTCACCCCTCCACTTT.

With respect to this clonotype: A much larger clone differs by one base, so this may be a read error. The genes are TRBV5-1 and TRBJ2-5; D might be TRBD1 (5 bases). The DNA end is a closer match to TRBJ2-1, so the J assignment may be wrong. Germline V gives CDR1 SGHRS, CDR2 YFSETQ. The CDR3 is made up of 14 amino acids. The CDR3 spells CASSLRGSQETQFF. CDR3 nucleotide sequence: TGCGCCAGCAGCTTGAGGGGCAGCCAAGAGACCCAGTTCTTC.

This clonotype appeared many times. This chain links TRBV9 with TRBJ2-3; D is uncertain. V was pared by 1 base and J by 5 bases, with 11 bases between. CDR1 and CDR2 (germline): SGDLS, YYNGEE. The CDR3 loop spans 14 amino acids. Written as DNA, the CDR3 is TGTGCCAGCAGCGTATTAAGTTGGGGAGATACGCAGTATTTT. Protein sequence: CASSVLSWGDTQYF.

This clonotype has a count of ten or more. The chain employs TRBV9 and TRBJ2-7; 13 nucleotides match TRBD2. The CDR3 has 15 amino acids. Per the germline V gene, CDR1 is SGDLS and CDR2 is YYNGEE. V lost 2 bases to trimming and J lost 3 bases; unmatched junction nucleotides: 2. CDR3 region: CASSVGLAGIYEQYF. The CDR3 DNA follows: TGTGCCAGCAGCGTGGGACTAGCGGGGATCTACGAGCAGTACTTC.

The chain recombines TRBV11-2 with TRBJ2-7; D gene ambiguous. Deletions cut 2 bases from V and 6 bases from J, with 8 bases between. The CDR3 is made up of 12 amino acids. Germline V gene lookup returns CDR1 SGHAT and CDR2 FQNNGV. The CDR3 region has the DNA TGTGCCAGCAGCTTAAGATTTCGCGAGCAGTACTTC. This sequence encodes CASSLRFREQYF.

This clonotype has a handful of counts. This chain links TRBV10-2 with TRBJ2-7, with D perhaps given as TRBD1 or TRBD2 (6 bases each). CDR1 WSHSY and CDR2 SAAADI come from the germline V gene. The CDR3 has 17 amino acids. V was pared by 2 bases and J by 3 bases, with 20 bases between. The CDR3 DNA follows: TGCGCCAGCAGTGAGCCGCCTATACGGGGGCGCAACTACGAGCAGTACTTC. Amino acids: CASSEPPIRGRNYEQYF.

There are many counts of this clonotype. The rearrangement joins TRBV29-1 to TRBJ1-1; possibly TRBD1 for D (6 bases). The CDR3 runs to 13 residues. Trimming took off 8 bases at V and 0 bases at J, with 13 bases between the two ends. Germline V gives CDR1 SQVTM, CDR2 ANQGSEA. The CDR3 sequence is CSIGQTMNTEAFF. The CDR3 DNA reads TGCAGCATCGGACAGACGATGAACACTGAAGCTTTCTTT.

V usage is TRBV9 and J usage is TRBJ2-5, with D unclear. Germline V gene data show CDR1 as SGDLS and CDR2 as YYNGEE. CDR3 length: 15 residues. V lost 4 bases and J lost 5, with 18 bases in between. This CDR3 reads CASSPDAPNRETQYF. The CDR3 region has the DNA TGTGCCAGCAGCCCAGATGCCCCGAACCGGGAGACCCAGTACTTC.

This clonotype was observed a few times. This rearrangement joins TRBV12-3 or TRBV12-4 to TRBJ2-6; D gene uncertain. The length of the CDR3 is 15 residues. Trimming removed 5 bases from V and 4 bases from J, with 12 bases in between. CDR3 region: CASSLGSRGANVLTF. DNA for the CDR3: TGTGCCAGCAGTCTGGGGTCCCGGGGGGCCAACGTCCTGACTTTC.

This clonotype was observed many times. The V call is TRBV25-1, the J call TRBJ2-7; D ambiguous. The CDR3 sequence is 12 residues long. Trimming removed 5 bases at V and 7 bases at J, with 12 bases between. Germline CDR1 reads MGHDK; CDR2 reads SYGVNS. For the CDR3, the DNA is TGTGCCAGCAGTCAGTGGGTGGGGGAGCAGTACTTC. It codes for CASSQWVGEQYF.

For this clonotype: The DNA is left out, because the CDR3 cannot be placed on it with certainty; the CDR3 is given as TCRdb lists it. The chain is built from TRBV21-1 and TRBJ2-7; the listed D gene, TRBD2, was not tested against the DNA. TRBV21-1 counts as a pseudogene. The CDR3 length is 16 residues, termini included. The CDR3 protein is CASSKVASGSSYEQYF.

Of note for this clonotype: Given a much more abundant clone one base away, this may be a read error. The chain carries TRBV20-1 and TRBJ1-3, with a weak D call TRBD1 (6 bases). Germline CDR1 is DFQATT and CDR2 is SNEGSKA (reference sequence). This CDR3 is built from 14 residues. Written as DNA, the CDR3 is TGCAGTGCTGGACCTGACAGGCCTGGAAACAACATATATTTT. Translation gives CSAGPDRPGNNIYF.

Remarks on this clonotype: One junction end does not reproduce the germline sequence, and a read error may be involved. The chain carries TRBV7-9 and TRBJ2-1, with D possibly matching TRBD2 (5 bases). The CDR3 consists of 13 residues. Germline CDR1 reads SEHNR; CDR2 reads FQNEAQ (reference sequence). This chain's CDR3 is CASSIALLDEQFF. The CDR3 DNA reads TGTGCCAGCAGCATAGCGCTCCTGGATGAGCAGTTCTTC.

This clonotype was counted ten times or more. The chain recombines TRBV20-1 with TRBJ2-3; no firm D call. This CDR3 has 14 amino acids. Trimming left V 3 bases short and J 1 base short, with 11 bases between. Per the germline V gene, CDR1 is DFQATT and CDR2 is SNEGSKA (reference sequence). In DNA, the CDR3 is TGCAGTGCTAGTGATACCTCTGGCACAGATACGCAGTATTTT. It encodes CSASDTSGTDTQYF.

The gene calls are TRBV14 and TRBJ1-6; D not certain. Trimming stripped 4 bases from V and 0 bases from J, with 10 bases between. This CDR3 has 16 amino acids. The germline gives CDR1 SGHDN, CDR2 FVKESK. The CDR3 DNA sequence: TGTGCCAGCAGCCCACGGGGAAGCTCCTATAATTCACCCCTCCACTTT. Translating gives CASSPRGSSYNSPLHF.

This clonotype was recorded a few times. The CDR3 region is CASGTGGMNTEAFF. The CDR3 region has the DNA TGTGCCAGCGGGACAGGGGGAATGAACACTGAAGCTTTCTTT. This chain connects TRBV6-1 to TRBJ1-1; 11 bases align to TRBD1. Germline CDR1 reads MNHNS; CDR2 reads SASEGT. V shed 8 bases, J shed 0 bases, and the junction held 2 bases outside the gene matches. This CDR3 has 14 residues.

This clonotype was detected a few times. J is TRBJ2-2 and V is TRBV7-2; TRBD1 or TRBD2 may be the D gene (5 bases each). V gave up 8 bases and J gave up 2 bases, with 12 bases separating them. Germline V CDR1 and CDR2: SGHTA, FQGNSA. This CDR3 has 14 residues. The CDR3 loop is CASVEGPNTGELFF. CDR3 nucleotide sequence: TGTGCCAGCGTCGAGGGGCCTAACACCGGGGAGCTGTTTTTT.

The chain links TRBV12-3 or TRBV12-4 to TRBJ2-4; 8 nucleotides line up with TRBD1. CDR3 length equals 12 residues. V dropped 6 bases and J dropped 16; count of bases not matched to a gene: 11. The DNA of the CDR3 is TGTGCCAGCAGCCCAGGGACAGGAAAAAGATACTTC. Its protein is CASSPGTGKRYF.